The rows below give T cell receptor beta chains drawn from one sample of a study of shared clonotypes between healthy human individuals. Sequencing was performed with immunoSEQ multiplex PCR; in TCRdb, only in-frame clones are kept and a portion is missing. This table has about 1.5 million clones, 98% appearing once. Specimen: naive CD4+ T cells sorted from blood. These receptors originate from a man aged 25 to 40 in good health. The CDR3 runs from the conserved cysteine through the conserved F or W. A D gene is named only where the DNA matches it firmly. Size is stated for part of the rows, as once, few or many counts, or as a class when the clone is expanded.

d_call j_call v_call clone_size cdr3_nt cdr3_aa
. TRBJ1-2 TRBV4-3 . TGCGCCAGCAGCCAAATAGCCCTACTACCAGGCGGCTACACCTTC CASSQIALLPGGYTF
. TRBJ2-7 TRBV6-5 . TGTGCCAGCAGTTACCAGGACAGCTACGAGCAGTACTTC CASSYQDSYEQYF
TRBD2 TRBJ2-1 TRBV18 . TGTGCCAGCTCACCTTCTAGCGGGAGGAATGAGCAGTTCTTC CASSPSSGRNEQFF
. TRBJ2-7 TRBV6-6 . TGTGCCAGCAGTCCGCCGAGGGCCAGGTCCCACGAGCAGTACTTC CASSPPRARSHEQYF
TRBD1 TRBJ2-6 TRBV19 . TGTGCCAGTAGGGCCGGGACAGGGGCATCTGGGGCCAACGTCCTGACTTTC CASRAGTGASGANVLTF
. TRBJ2-1 TRBV7-2 . TGTGCCAGCAGCCGAGCTGGGGCCTACAATGAGCAGTTCTTC CASSRAGAYNEQFF
. TRBJ1-5 TRBV6-1 . TGTGCCAGCAGTTTGGGGCAGGGGCGCAATCAGCCCCAGCATTTT CASSLGQGRNQPQHF
. TRBJ1-5 TRBV2 . TGTGCCAGCAGCGACGAGGGCAATCAGCCCCAGCATTTT CASSDEGNQPQHF
. TRBJ2-5 TRBV28 once TGTGCCAGCAGTTTAGGAGGGGGAGAGACCCAGTACTTC CASSLGGGETQYF
. TRBJ2-7 TRBV19 . TGTGCCAGTAGTATGGGGACCCCCTACGAGCAGTACTTC CASSMGTPYEQYF
. TRBJ2-3 TRBV5-1 once TGCGCCAGCAGCTTGGACCACACAGATACGCAGTATTTT CASSLDHTDTQYF
. TRBJ1-3 TRBV5-4 . TGTGCCATCGAAGTCTCTCCTGGAAACACCATATATTTT CAIEVSPGNTIYF
. TRBJ2-5 TRBV11-3 . TGTGCCAGCAGCCGAGGGGGTTACCAAGAGACCCAGTACTTC CASSRGGYQETQYF
. TRBJ2-2 TRBV15 . TGTGCCACCGGCAAAGCGAACACCGGGGAGCTGTTTTTT CATGKANTGELFF
TRBD2 TRBJ2-7 TRBV19 . TGTGCCAGTACCCCTAGCGGATCCTACGAGCAGTACTTC CASTPSGSYEQYF
TRBD1 TRBJ2-1 TRBV4-3 . TGCGCCAGCAGCCAAGGCGGGACAGGGAACAATGAGCAGTTCTTC CASSQGGTGNNEQFF
. TRBJ2-7 TRBV7-9 . TGTGCCAGCAGCTTAGTTTTTCGGACCGGGGACCGAACCCCGGGGGAGCAGTACTTC CASSLVFRTGDRTPGEQYF
. TRBJ1-1 TRBV10-3 . TGTGCCATCAGTGAGGGATTGGAAGCTTTCTTT CAISEGLEAFF
. TRBJ1-1 TRBV5-6 . TGTGCCAGCAGCTGGGGACGGGTAAACACTGAAGCTTTCTTT CASSWGRVNTEAFF
. TRBJ2-4 TRBV9 . TGTGCCAGCAGCGTAGACGGGGGAGCCAAAAACATTCAGTACTTC CASSVDGGAKNIQYF
. TRBJ1-1 TRBV5-1 . TGCGCCAGCAGCGCCGCGATGAACACTGAAGCTTTCTTT CASSAAMNTEAFF
TRBD2 TRBJ2-2 TRBV14 once TGTGCCAGCAGCCAAGCCGGGAGGGCTGGGACCGGGGAGCTGTTTTTT CASSQAGRAGTGELFF
. TRBJ2-2 TRBV28 . TGTGCCAGCAGCCGACCATCCGTATTCCTGGGGCTGTTTTTT CASSRPSVFLGLFF
TRBD2 TRBJ2-7 TRBV9 . TGTGCCAGCAGCCTCGGTGGTCGGGAGGGCCTCTACGAGCAGTACTTC CASSLGGREGLYEQYF
. TRBJ2-4 TRBV25-1 few TGTGCCAGCAGTGAATTAGGAGGGTCCAAAAACATTCAGTACTTC CASSELGGSKNIQYF
TRBD1 TRBJ2-2 TRBV4-1 . TGCGCCAGCAGCCAAGATTGGACAGGGTTTGTCGGGGAGCTGTTTTTT CASSQDWTGFVGELFF
TRBD1 TRBJ2-1 TRBV18 . TGTGCCAGCTCACCTACGCCGAGGACAGGGGTCGGGGAGCAGTTCTTC CASSPTPRTGVGEQFF
TRBD2 TRBJ2-7 TRBV28 . TGTGCCAGCAGTAGTAGCGGGAGGGCGAACGAGCAGTACTTC CASSSSGRANEQYF
. TRBJ1-2 TRBV5-6 . TGTGCCAGCAGCTTGGGTCCCCAGGGTAAAAACTATGGCTACACCTTC CASSLGPQGKNYGYTF
. TRBJ1-5 TRBV2 . TGTGCCAGCAGTGACCGACAGCTCGTCAATCAGCCCCAGCATTTT CASSDRQLVNQPQHF
. TRBJ2-5 TRBV5-1 . TGCGCCAGCAGCAATCAGGGTGCTCAAGAGACCCAGTACTTC CASSNQGAQETQYF
TRBD2 TRBJ2-1 TRBV6-5 . TGTGCCAGCGGGACTAGCGGGAGGGTTGACCGACAGTTCTTC CASGTSGRVDRQFF
TRBD1 TRBJ1-2 TRBV12-5 . TGTGCTAGTGGTTTGGCGACAGGGAGGGAGGATGGCTACACCTTC CASGLATGREDGYTF
. TRBJ2-1 TRBV9 . TGTGCCAGCAGCGTAGGGGCGGGAAGGGGCCCGGATGAGCAGTTCTTC CASSVGAGRGPDEQFF
TRBD2 TRBJ2-3 TRBV7-8 once TGTGCCAGCAGCTCCGGGGGAGGGCCCCCAGATACGCAGTATTTT CASSSGGGPPDTQYF
TRBD2 TRBJ2-3 TRBV7-2 . TGTGCCAGCACCCTGACTAGCGGAAATACGCAGTATTTT CASTLTSGNTQYF
. TRBJ1-2 TRBV23-1 . TGCGCCAGCAGCCGCACACAGGGAGCTAACTATGGCTACACCTTC CASSRTQGANYGYTF
. TRBJ1-1 TRBV9 . TGTGCCAGCAGCGTAGAGGGGATGACTGAAGCTTTCTTT CASSVEGMTEAFF
. TRBJ1-5 TRBV2 . TGTGCCAGCAGTGAATTGAGGACAACGTATAGCAATCAGCCCCAGCATTTT CASSELRTTYSNQPQHF
. TRBJ1-1 TRBV7-8 . TGTGCCAGCAGCTTAGGATTAGTAGGGGTGAACACTGAAGCTTTCTTT CASSLGLVGVNTEAFF
. TRBJ1-3 TRBV5-1 once TGCGCCAGCAGCTCCCCTACAGCCACTGGAAACACCATATATTTT CASSSPTATGNTIYF
. TRBJ2-1 TRBV28 . TGTGCCAGCAGTTTAGCCCCCAGGGCTGGAAATGAGCAGTTCTTC CASSLAPRAGNEQFF
. TRBJ2-1 TRBV9 . TGTGCCAGCAGCGAGGGCGGCTCCTACAATGAGCAGTTCTTC CASSEGGSYNEQFF
. TRBJ2-2 TRBV4-3 . TGCGCCAGCAGCCAAGATAACCGGGACTGGACCGGGGAGCTGTTTTTT CASSQDNRDWTGELFF
TRBD1 TRBJ2-4 TRBV18 . TGTGCCAGCTCCCAACCGGGACAGATATTCAAAAACATTCAGTACTTC CASSQPGQIFKNIQYF
. TRBJ1-1 TRBV5-8 once TGTGCCAGCAGCGGGACTGGGCTGAACACTGAAGCTTTCTTT CASSGTGLNTEAFF
TRBD1 TRBJ2-1 TRBV10-1 once TGCGCCAGCACCTCGGACAGGGGTAATGAGCAGTTCTTC CASTSDRGNEQFF